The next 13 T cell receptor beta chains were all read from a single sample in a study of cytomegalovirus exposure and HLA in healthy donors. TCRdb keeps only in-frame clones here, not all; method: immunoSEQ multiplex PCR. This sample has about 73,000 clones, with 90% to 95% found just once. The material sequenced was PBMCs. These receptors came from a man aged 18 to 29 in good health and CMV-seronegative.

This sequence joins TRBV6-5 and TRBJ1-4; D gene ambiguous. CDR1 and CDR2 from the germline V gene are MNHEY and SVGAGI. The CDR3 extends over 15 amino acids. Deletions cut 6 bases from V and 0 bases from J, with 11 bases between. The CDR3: CASSSVGATNEKLFF. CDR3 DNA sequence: TGTGCCAGCAGCTCGGTCGGGGCAACTAATGAAAAACTGTTTTTT.

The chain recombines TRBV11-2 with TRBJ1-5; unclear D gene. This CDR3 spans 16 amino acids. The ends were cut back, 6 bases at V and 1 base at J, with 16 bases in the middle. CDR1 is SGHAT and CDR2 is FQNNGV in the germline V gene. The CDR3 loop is CASSQNAALSNQPQHF. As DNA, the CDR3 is TGTGCCAGCAGTCAAAACGCGGCTCTGAGCAATCAGCCCCAGCATTTT.

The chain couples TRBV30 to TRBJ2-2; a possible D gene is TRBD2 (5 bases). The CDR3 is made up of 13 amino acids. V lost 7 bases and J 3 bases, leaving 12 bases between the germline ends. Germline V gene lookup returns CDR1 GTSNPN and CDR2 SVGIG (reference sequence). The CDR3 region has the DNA TGTGCCTCTAATCACGGGGACACCGGGGAGCTGTTTTTT. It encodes CASNHGDTGELFF.

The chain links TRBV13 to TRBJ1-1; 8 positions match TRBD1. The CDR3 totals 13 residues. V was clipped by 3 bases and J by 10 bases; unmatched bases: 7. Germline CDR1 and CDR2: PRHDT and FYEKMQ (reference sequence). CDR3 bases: TGTGCCAGCAGCTTCGGGACAGGCGTAGGAGCTTTCTTT. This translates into CASSFGTGVGAFF.

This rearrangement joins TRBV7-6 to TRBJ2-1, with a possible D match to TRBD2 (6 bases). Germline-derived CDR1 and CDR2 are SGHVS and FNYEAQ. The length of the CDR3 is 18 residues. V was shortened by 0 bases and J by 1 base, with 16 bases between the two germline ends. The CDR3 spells CASSLASTSKGSYNEQFF. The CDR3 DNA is TGTGCCAGCAGCTTAGCGTCGACTAGTAAAGGTTCCTACAATGAGCAGTTCTTC.

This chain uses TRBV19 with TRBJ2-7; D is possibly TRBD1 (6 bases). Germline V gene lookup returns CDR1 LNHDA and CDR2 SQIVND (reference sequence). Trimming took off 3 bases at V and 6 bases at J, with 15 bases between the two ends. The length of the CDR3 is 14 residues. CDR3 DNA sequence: TGTGCCAGTAGTATTCGGACAGTCGTTGGCGAGCAGTACTTC. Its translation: CASSIRTVVGEQYF.

For the CDR3, the DNA is TGTGCCAGCTCACACCGGGACAGGGGGCAAGGCTACACCTTC. Amino acid sequence: CASSHRDRGQGYTF. The rearrangement uses TRBV18 and TRBJ1-2; 12 bases map to TRBD1. The length of the CDR3 is 14 residues. Germline lookup yields CDR1 KGHSH and CDR2 LQKENI. J gave up 8 bases and V 4 bases, and 5 bases lay outside the gene matches. Drawing the rest from reference TRBV18 and TRBJ1-2, the complete variable domain is NAGVMQNPRHLVRRRGQEARLRCSPMKGHSHVYWYRQLPEEGLKFMVYLQKENIIDESGMPKERFSAEFPKEGPSILRIQQVVRGDSAAYFCASSHRDRGQGYTFGSGTRLTVV.

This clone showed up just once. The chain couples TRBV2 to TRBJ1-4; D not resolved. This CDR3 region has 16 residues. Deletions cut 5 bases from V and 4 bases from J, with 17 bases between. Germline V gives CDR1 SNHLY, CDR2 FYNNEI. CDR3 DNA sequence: TGTGCCAGCAGTTGGAGGAGGCCCGACGGTAATGAAAAACTGTTTTTT. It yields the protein CASSWRRPDGNEKLFF.

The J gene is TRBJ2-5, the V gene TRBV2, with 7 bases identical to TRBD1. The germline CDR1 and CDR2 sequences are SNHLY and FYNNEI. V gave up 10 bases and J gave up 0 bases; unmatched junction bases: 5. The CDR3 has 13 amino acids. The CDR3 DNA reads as TGTGCCAACTACGGACAGGACCAAGAGACCCAGTACTTC. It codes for CANYGQDQETQYF.

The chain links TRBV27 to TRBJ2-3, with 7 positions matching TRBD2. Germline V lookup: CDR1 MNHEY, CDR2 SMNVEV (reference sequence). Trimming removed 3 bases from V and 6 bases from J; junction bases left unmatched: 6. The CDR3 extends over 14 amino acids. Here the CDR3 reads CASSLGGAGDTQYF. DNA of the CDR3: TGTGCCAGCAGTTTGGGAGGGGCCGGCGATACGCAGTATTTT.

CDR3 residues: CASSLEVTGVFMNTEAFF. The CDR3 DNA reads as TGTGCCAGCAGCTTGGAAGTGACAGGAGTATTCATGAACACTGAAGCTTTCTTT. V is TRBV5-5 and J is TRBJ1-1, with a weak D call TRBD1 (6 bases). Trimming removed 0 bases from V and 0 bases from J, with 18 bases in between. The CDR3 length is 18 residues. In germline, CDR1 is SGHKS, CDR2 YYEKEE (reference sequence).

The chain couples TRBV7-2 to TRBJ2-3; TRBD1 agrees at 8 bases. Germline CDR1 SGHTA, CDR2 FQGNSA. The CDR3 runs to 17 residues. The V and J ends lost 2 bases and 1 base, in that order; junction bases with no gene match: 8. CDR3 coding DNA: TGTGCCAGCAGCTTATGGGCCGGACAGGGACGCACAGATACGCAGTATTTT. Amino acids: CASSLWAGQGRTDTQYF.

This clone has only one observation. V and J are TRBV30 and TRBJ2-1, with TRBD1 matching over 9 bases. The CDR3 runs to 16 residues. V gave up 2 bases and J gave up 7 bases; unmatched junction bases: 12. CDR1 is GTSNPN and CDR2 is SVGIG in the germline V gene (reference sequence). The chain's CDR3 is CAWSSSGTGWGNEQFF. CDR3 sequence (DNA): TGTGCCTGGAGTTCCTCCGGGACAGGGTGGGGGAATGAGCAGTTCTTC.